Described below is a single T cell receptor beta chain sequence and its context. The antigen this receptor binds is unknown. It has no much larger one-base neighbor in the sample; base qualities were not kept. These data come from a study of control samples from healthy donors and cancer patients (TCRdb year 2020). Library generation was performed with the immunoSEQ multiplex PCR assay. This immuneACCESS table, as held by TCRdb, lists in-frame sequences with V and J called but not all clones. Of the missing ones, under half trace to an unresolved V gene in checked studies; the others have no known cause. Across this sample there are roughly 93,000 clones, with roughly 89% seen only once. The top ten hold less than 10% of the sample. Specimen: PBMCs. The sequence came from a woman between 45 and 60 years old with colorectal cancer.

The DNA sequence follows: TGCGCCAGCAGCCAAGCGAACCCCGGAGCGAATACGCAGTATTTT. The translation is CASSQANPGANTQYF. This chain is built from TRBV4-1 and TRBJ2-3; a confident D gene designation cannot be given. Based on the germline V gene, the CDR1 and CDR2 sequences are MGHRA and YSYEKL. The trim is 1 base for V and 7 bases for J, with a gap of 15 bases between the germline ends. Including cysteine and phenylalanine, the CDR3 has 15 amino acids. Here the CDR3 DNA is all that survives: 45 bases in frame from base 1.